The clone carrying this TCR beta chain was detected ten times or more. Its cognate antigen is unknown. CDR1 and CDR2 from the germline V gene are ENHRY and SYGVKD. The CDR3 consists of 15 residues. J was trimmed by 4 bases and V by 2 bases; bases with no gene match: 6. Using RNA template, CDR3s of TCR alpha and beta were amplified with iRepertoire arm-PCR. For one-step reverse transcription and amplification, about 90-400 ng of tissue mRNA or PBMC total RNA was used. TCRdb redid the calling of the multiplex PCR reads with MiXCR, one entry per CDR3 protein. There are about 180,000 distinct CDR3 sequences in the sample; under 55% occur only once, and 4% to 6.5% lies in the top ten. The sample belongs to a study of glioma-infiltrating T cells. Findings and caveats of the study: Tissue and blood shared very few CDR3 sequences.

The V gene is TRBV10-3, the J gene TRBJ1-1, with 8 nucleotides matching TRBD1. Sequenced sample: glioma tissue, nonneoplastic brain tissue, or PBMCs (not recorded which). This TCR was sampled from a human donor with low-grade glioma or glioblastoma, undergoing nonglioma brain surgery, or in good health (not recorded which). The CDR3 DNA is TGTGCCATCAGTGAGCAGGGGGCGGGAAGCACTGAAGCTTTCTTT. Protein: CAISEQGAGSTEAFF.